This paragraph reports one T cell receptor (beta chain). No antigen is known for it. The entry originates in a study of liver allograft versus peripheral blood T cells. Study overall: Transplanted-liver and recipient peripheral blood T cell receptor repertoires were compared. Findings and limits, study-wide: T cell receptor repertoires inside liver allografts reportedly differed from those in peripheral blood.

TCRdb used MiXCR to reprocess the reads, holding one entry per CDR3 protein. This sample carries 3,500 to 4,000 distinct CDR3 sequences, 20% to 25% of them seen once, and the ten largest clones take approximately 4.1%. The CDR3 is made up of 12 amino acids. Germline lookup yields CDR1 SNHLY and CDR2 FYNNEI. The V gene lost 6 bases and the J gene lost 7 bases, with 9 bases spanning the gap. The chain recombines TRBV2 with TRBJ1-4; maybe TRBD1 (6 bases). This TCR came from a human patient who had a liver transplant. The graft donor may have contributed some T cells. The CDR3 DNA reads TGTGCCAGCAGCCAGGGGAGTGAAAAACTGTTTTTT. This codes for CASSQGSEKLFF.